This TCR beta chain was captured by sequencing in a study of T cell repertoires in cytomegalovirus infection. Study in general: It was the public TCR beta signatures that indicated both CMV infection and matching HLA type.

General study results and limits: Across the ex vivo response, the dominant clonotypes were HLA-C-restricted CMV-specific TCR beta clonotypes. Identification of carriers of CMV plus the relevant HLA was achieved through cumulative public TCR beta family frequency.

This clonotype came up many times. Its antigen is unidentified. CDR1 and CDR2 (germline): MNHNY, SVGAGI (reference sequence). V dropped 6 bases and J dropped 1 base, with 13 bases sitting between them. CDR3 length: 15 amino acids. TCRdb itself ran the reads through MiXCR, one entry per CDR3 protein. The sample shows approximately 630,000 distinct CDR3 sequences, 20% to 25% of them seen only once. The sequence came from a human donor in good health (CMV status not recorded). Some clones in this sample may be carry-over from other donors' samples. What was sequenced was CD8+ T cells from PBMCs. V is TRBV6-6 and J is TRBJ1-5; unclear D gene. The CDR3 is CASRPRGSSNQPQHF. Here the CDR3 DNA reads TGTGCCAGCAGGCCTCGCGGGTCGAGCAATCAGCCCCAGCATTTT.